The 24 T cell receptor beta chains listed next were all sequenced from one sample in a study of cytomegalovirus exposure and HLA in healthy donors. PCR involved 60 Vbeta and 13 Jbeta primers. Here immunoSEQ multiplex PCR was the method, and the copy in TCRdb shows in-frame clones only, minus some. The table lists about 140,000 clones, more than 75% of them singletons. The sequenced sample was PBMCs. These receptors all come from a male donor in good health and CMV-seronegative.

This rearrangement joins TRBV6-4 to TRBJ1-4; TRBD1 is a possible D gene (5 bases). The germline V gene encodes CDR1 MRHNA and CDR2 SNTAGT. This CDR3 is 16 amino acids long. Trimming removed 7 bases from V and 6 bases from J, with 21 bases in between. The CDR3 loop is CASTLKAPAGDEKLFF. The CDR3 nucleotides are TGTGCCAGCACCCTAAAGGCCCCCGCGGGGGATGAAAAACTGTTTTTT.

In DNA, the CDR3 is TGCGCCAGCAGCCAAGATGCGACAGTCGACTATGGCTACACCTTC. Residues: CASSQDATVDYGYTF. J is TRBJ1-2 and V is TRBV4-1; D perhaps matches TRBD1 (5 bases). The CDR3 totals 15 residues. The germline gives CDR1 MGHRA, CDR2 YSYEKL. V was trimmed by 0 bases and J by 3 bases, leaving 11 bases between them.

The DNA of the CDR3 is TGTGCCAGCAGCCTTGCGTGGCAGGCGAACACTGAAGCTTTCTTT. Translated: CASSLAWQANTEAFF. This rearrangement joins TRBV7-2 to TRBJ1-1, with D hard to call. Germline lookup yields CDR1 SGHTA and CDR2 FQGNSA. V was trimmed by 5 bases and J by 1 base, leaving 14 bases between them. This CDR3 comprises 15 residues.

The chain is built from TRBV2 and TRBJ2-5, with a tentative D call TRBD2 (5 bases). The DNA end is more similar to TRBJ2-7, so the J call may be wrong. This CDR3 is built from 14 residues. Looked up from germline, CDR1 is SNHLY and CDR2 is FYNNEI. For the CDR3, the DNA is TGTGCCAGCAGTGTTCAGATGGGGAGCTACGAGCAGTACTTC. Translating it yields CASSVQMGSYEQYF.

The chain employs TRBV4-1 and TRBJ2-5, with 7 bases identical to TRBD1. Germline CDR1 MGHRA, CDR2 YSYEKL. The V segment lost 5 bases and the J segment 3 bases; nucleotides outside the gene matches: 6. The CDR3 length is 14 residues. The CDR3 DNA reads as TGCGCCAGCAGCTTCGTGCAGGGGGAAGAGACCCAGTACTTC. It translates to CASSFVQGEETQYF.

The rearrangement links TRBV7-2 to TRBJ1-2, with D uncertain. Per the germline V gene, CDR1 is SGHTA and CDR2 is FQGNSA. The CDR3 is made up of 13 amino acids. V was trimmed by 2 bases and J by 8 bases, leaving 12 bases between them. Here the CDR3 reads CASSLPASGGYTF. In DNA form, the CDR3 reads TGTGCCAGCAGCTTACCAGCCTCGGGGGGCTACACCTTC.

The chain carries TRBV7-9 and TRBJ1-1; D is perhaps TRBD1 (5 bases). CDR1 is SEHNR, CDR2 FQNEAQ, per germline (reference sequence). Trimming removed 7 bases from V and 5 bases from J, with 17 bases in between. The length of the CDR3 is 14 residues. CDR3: CASTLQAGETEAFF. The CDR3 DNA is TGTGCCAGCACCCTACAGGCCGGAGAGACTGAAGCTTTCTTT.

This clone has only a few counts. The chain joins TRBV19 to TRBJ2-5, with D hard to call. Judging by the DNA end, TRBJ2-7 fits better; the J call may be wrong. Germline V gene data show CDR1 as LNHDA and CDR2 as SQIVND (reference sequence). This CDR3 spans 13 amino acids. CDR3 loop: CASSPSQAYEQYF. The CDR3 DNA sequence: TGTGCCAGTAGCCCGAGTCAAGCCTACGAGCAGTACTTC.

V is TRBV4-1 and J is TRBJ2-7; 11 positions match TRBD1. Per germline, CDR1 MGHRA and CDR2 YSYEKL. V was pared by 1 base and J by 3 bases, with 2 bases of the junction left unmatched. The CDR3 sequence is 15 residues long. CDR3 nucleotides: TGCGCCAGCAGCCAAGTGGGACAGGGGGACTACGAGCAGTACTTC. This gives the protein CASSQVGQGDYEQYF.

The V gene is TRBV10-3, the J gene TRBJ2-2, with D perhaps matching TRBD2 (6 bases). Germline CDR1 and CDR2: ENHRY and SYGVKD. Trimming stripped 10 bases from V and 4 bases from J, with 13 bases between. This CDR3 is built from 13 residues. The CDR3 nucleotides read TGTGCCACCACGGGGGATACCACCGGGGAGCTGTTTTTT. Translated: CATTGDTTGELFF.

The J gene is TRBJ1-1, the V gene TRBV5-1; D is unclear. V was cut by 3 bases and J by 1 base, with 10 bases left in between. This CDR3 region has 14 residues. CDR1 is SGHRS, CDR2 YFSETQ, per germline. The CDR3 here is CASSSEGGNTEAFF. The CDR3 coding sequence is TGCGCCAGCAGCTCCGAGGGCGGGAACACTGAAGCTTTCTTT.

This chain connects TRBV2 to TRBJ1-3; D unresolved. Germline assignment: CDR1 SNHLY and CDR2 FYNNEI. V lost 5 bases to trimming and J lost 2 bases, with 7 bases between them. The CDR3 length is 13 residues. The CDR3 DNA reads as TGTGCCAGCAGTAGTGAGACTGGAAACACCATATATTTT. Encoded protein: CASSSETGNTIYF.

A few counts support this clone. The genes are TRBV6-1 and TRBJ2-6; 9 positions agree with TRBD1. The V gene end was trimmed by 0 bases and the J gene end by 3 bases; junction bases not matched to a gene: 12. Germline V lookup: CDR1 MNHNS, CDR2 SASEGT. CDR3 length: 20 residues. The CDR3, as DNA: TGTGCCAGCAGTGAAGCGCTTAAGAGACAGGGGGTTTTTGGGGCCAACGTCCTGACTTTC. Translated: CASSEALKRQGVFGANVLTF.

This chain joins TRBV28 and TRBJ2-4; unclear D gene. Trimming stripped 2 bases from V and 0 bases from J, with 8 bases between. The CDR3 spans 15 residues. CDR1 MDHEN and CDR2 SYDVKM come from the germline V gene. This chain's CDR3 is CASSLMELAKNIQYF. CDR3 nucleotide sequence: TGTGCCAGCAGTTTAATGGAGCTAGCCAAAAACATTCAGTACTTC.

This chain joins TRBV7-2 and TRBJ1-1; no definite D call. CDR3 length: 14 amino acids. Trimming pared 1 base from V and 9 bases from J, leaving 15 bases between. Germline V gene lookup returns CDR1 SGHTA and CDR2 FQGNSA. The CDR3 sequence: CASSLEPRASQAFF. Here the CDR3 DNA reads TGTGCCAGCAGCTTAGAGCCGCGGGCCTCCCAAGCTTTCTTT.

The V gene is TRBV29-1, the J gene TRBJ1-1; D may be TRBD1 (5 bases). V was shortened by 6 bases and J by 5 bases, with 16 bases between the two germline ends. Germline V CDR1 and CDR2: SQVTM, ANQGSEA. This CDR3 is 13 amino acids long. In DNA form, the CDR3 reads TGCAGCGTGCCGGTAGGCAGGGATACTGAAGCTTTCTTT. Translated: CSVPVGRDTEAFF.

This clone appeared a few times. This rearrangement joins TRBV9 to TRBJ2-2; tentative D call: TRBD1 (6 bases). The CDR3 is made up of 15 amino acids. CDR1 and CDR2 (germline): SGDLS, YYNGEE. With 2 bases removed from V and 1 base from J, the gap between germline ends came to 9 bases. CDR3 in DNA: TGTGCCAGCAGCGTCCTGGACAGGAACACCGGGGAGCTGTTTTTT. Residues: CASSVLDRNTGELFF.

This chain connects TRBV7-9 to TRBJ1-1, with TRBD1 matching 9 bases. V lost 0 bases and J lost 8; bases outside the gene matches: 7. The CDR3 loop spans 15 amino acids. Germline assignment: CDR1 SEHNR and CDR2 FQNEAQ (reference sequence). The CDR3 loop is CASSLALGTGKEAFF. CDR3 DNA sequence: TGTGCCAGCAGCTTAGCTCTCGGGACAGGGAAGGAAGCTTTCTTT.

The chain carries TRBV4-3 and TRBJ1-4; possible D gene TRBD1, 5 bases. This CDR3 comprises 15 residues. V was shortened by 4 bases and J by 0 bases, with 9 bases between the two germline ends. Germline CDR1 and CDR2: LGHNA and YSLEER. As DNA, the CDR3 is TGCGCCAGCAGCCGACAGACAGCAACTAATGAAAAACTGTTTTTT. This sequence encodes CASSRQTATNEKLFF.

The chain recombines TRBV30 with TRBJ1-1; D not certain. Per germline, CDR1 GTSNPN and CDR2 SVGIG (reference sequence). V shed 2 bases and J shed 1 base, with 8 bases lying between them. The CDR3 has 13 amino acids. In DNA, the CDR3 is TGTGCCTGGAGTCCCCGACAGAACACTGAAGCTTTCTTT. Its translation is CAWSPRQNTEAFF.

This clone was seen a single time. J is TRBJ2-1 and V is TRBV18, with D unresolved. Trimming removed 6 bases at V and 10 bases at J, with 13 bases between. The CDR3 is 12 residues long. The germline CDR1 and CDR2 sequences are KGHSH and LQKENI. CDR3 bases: TGTGCCAGCTCCCTCAGACTTGGCGAGCAGTTCTTC. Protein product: CASSLRLGEQFF.

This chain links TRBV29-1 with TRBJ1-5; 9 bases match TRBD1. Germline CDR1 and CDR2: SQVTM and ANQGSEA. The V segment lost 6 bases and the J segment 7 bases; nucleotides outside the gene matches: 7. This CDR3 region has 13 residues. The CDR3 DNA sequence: TGCAGCGTGACACAGGGGGCAAGGCAGCCCCAGCATTTT. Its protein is CSVTQGARQPQHF.

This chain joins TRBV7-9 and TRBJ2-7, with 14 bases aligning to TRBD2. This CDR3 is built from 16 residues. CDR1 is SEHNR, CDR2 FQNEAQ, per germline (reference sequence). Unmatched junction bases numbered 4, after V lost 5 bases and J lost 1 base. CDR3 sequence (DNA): TGTGCCAGCAGCGGACTAGCGGGGGGTTCTTCCTACGAGCAGTACTTC. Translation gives CASSGLAGGSSYEQYF.

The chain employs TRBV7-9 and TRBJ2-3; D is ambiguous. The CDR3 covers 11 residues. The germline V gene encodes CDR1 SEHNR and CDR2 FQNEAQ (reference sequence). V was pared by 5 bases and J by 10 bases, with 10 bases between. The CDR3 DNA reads TGTGCCAGCAGCGTGACTTGGGCGCAGTATTTT. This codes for CASSVTWAQYF.